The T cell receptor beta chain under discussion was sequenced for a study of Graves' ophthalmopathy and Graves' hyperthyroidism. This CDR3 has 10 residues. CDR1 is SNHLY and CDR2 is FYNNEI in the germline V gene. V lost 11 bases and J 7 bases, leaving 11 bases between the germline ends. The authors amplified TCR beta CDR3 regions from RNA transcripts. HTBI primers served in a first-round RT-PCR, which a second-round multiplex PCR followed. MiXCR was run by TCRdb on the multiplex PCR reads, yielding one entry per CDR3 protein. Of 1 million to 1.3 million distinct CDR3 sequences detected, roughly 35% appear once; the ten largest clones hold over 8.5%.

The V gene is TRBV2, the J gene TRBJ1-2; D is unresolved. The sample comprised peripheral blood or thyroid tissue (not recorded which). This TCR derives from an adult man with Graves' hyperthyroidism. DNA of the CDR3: TGTGCCCACGGAAGCGGTGGCTACACCTTC. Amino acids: CAHGSGGYTF.